This TCR beta chain was retrieved from a study of T cell responses to AZD1222 COVID-19 vaccine. Study-wide findings and caveats: Spike-wide vaccine-associated CD4 TCRs dominated at 160-218 and 743-854. Repertoires were obtained solely post-peak T cell response. Most donors were white British and more were female, and clonal diversity was possibly underestimated.

V dropped 6 bases and J dropped 7; count of bases not matched to a gene: 19. Germline CDR1 and CDR2: SGHAT and FQNNGV. This CDR3 is built from 17 residues. The protocol was immunoSEQ multiplex PCR, while the TCRdb copy is restricted to in-frame clones and leaves out a portion. This sample has fewer than 150,000 clones, with around 88% found just once. Concerning this clone itself: Antigen specificity is unknown.

The analysis combined second doses at about 4 or about 12 weeks. The TCR comes from an adult who received the AZD1222 COVID-19 vaccine. Source: peripheral blood, taken 28 days after the second AZD1222 dose. This rearrangement joins TRBV11-2 to TRBJ2-5; 8 nucleotides align to TRBD1. CDR3 DNA: TGTGCCAGCAGAACCAACTTAAGGACAGGGTGGCTTGGGACCCAGTACTTC. This translates into CASRTNLRTGWLGTQYF.